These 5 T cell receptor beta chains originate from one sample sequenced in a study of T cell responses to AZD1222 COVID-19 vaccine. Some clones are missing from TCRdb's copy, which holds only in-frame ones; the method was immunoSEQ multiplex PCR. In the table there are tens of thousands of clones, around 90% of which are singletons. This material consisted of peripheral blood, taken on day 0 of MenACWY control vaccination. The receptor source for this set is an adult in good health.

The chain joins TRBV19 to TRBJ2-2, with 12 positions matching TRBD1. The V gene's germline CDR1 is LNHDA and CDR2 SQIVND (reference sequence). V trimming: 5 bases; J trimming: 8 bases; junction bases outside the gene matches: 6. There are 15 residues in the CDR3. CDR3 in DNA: TGTGCCAGTAGTGCCGGGACAGGGGGCTCGGGGGAGCTGTTTTTT. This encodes CASSAGTGGSGELFF.

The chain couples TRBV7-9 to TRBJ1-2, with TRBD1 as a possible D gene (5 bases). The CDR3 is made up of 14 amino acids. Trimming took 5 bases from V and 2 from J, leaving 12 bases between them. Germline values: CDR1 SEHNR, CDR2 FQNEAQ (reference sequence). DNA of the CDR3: TGTGCCAGCAGCCCAGGCGGACAAAACTATGGCTACACCTTC. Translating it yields CASSPGGQNYGYTF.

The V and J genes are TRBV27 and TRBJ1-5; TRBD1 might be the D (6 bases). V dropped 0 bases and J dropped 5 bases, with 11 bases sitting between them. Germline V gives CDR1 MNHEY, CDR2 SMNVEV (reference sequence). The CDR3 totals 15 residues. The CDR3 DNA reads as TGTGCCAGCAGTTTATCTGGCAGGGGTCATCAGCCCCAGCATTTT. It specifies CASSLSGRGHQPQHF.

Here the CDR3 DNA reads TGTGCCAGCAGTTTAGATTCCTACGAGCAGTACTTC. Encoded protein: CASSLDSYEQYF. V usage is TRBV12-3 or TRBV12-4 and J usage is TRBJ2-7; D unclear. CDR3 size: 12 residues. Trimming pared 1 base from V and 1 base from J, leaving 2 bases between.

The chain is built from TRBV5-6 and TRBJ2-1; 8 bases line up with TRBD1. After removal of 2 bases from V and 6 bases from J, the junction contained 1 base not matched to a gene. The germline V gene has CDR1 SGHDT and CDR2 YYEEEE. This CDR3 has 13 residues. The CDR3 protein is CASSFGQGNEQFF. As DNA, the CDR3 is TGTGCCAGCAGCTTCGGACAGGGCAATGAGCAGTTCTTC.